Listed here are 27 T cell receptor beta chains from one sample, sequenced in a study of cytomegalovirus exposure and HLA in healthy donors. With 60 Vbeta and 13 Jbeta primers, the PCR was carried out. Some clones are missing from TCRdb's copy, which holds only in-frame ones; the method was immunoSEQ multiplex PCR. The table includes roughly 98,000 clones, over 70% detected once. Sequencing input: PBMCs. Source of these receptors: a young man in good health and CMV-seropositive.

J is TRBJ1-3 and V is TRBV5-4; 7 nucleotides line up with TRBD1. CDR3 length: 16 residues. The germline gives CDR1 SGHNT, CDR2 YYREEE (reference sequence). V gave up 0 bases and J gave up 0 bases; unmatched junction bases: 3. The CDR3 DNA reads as TGTGCCAGCAGCTTGGAGGGGGCGTCCTCTGGAAACACCATATATTTT. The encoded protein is CASSLEGASSGNTIYF.

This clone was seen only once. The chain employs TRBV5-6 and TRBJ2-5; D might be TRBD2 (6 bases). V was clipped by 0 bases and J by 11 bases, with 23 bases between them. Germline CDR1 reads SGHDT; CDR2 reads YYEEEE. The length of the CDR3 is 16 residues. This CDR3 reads CASSLVRAGGSREQYF. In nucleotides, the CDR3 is TGTGCCAGCAGCTTGGTTCGAGCTGGGGGGAGTCGGGAGCAGTACTTC.

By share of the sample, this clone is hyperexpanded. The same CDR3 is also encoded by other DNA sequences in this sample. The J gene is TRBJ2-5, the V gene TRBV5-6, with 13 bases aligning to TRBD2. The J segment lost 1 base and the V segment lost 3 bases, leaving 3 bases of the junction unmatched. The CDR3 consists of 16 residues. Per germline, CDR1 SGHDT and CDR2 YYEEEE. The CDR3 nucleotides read TGTGCCAGCAGCTCGGGACTAGCGGGGCCCCAAGAGACCCAGTACTTC. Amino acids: CASSSGLAGPQETQYF.

In nucleotides, the CDR3 is TGTGCCAGCAGCTTAGGACCGGGACAGGGAGATGAAAAACTGTTTTTT. Translation gives CASSLGPGQGDEKLFF. This chain connects TRBV5-4 to TRBJ1-4; the match to TRBD1 covers 9 bases. The CDR3 has 16 amino acids. Trimming removed 2 bases from V and 6 bases from J; junction bases left unmatched: 8. Germline-derived CDR1 and CDR2 are SGHNT and YYREEE (reference sequence).

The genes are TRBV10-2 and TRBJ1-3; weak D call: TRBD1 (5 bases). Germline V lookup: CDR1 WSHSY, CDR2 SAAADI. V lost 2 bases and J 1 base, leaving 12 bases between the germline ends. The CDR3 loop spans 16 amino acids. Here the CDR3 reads CASSEVGGLSGNTIYF. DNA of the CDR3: TGCGCCAGCAGTGAGGTGGGGGGGTTGTCTGGAAACACCATATATTTT.

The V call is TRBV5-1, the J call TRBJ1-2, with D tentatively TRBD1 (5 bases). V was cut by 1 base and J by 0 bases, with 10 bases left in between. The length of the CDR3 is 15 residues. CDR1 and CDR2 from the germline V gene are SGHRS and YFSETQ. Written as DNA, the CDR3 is TGCGCCAGCAGCTTGCCGGCGGGGGCTAACTATGGCTACACCTTC. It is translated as CASSLPAGANYGYTF. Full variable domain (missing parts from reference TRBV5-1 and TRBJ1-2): KAGVTQTPRYLIKTRGQQVTLSCSPISGHRSVSWYQQTPGQGLQFLFEYFSETQRNKGNFPGRFSGRQFSNSRSEMNVSTLELGDSALYLCASSLPAGANYGYTFGSGTRLTVV.

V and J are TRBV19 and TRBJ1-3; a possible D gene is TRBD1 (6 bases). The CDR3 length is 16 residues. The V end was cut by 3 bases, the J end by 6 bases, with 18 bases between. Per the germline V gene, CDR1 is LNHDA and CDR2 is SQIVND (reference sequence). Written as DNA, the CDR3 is TGTGCCAGTAGTATGACCCTCCGGACAGACCTAAACACCATATATTTT. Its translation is CASSMTLRTDLNTIYF.

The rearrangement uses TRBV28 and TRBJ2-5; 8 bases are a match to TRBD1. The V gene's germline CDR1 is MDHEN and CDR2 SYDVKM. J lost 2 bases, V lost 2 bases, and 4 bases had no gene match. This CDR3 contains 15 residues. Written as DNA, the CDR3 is TGTGCCAGCAGTTTACAGGGGGCGACACAAGAGACCCAGTACTTC. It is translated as CASSLQGATQETQYF.

CDR3 protein: CASSQNSGGVDNEQFF. The CDR3 DNA reads TGTGCCAGCAGCCAGAATAGCGGGGGGGTCGACAATGAGCAGTTCTTC. V gene TRBV7-7 combines with J gene TRBJ2-1, with TRBD2 matching over 11 bases. V trimming: 5 bases; J trimming: 5 bases; junction bases outside the gene matches: 8. There are 16 residues in the CDR3. Germline loops: CDR1 SSHAT, CDR2 FNYEAQ (reference sequence).

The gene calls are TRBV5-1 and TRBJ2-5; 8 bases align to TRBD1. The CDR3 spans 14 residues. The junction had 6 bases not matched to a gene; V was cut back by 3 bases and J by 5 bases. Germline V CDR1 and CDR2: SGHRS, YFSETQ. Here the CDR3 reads CASSSDRVGETQYF. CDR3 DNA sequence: TGCGCCAGCAGCTCGGACAGGGTGGGCGAGACCCAGTACTTC. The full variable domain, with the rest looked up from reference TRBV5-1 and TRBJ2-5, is KAGVTQTPRYLIKTRGQQVTLSCSPISGHRSVSWYQQTPGQGLQFLFEYFSETQRNKGNFPGRFSGRQFSNSRSEMNVSTLELGDSALYLCASSSDRVGETQYFGPGTRLLVL.

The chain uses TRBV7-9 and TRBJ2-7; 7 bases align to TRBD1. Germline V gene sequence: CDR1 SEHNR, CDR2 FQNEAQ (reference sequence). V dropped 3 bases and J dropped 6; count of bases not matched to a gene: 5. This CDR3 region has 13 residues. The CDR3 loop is CASSFDRAGEQYF. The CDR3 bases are TGTGCCAGCAGCTTTGACAGGGCAGGCGAGCAGTACTTC.

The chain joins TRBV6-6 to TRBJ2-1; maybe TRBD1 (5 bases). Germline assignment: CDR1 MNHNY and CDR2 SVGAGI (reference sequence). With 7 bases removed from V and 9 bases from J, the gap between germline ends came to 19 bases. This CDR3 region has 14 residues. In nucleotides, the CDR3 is TGTGCCAGCAACCTGGACACCGGGTATGGTGAGCAGTTCTTC. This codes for CASNLDTGYGEQFF.

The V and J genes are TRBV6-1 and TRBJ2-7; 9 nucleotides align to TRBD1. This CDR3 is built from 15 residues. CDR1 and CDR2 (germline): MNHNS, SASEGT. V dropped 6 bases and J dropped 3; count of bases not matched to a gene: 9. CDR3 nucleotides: TGTGCCAGCAGCCTAGAAGGACAGGGGAACTACGAGCAGTACTTC. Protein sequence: CASSLEGQGNYEQYF.

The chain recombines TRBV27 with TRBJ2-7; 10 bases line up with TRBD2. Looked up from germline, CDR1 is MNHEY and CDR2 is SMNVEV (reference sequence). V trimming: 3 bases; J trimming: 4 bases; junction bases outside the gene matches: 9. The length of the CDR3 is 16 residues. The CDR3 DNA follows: TGTGCCAGCAGTTTTGGTAGCGGGGGGTCTGGGTACGAGCAGTACTTC. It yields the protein CASSFGSGGSGYEQYF.

CDR3 region: CASSPSGGPYNEQFF. CDR3 in DNA: TGTGCCAGCAGCCCTAGCGGGGGGCCCTACAATGAGCAGTTCTTC. This chain uses TRBV9 with TRBJ2-1, with 11 bases fitting TRBD2. V lost 4 bases, J lost 2 bases, and 2 bases stayed unmatched. CDR1 and CDR2 (germline): SGDLS, YYNGEE. The CDR3 is 15 residues long.

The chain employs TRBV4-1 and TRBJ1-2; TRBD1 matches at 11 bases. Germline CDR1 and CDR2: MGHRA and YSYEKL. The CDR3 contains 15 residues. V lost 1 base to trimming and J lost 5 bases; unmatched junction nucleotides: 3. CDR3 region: CASSQVGQGVYGYTF. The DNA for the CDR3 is TGCGCCAGCAGCCAAGTGGGACAGGGGGTATATGGCTACACCTTC.

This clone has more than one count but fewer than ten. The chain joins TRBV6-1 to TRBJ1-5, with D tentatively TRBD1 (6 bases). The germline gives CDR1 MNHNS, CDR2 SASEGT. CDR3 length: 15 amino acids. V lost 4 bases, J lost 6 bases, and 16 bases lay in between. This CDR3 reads CASSAHIAGVQPQHF. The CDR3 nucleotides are TGTGCCAGCAGTGCACACATAGCAGGGGTTCAGCCCCAGCATTTT.

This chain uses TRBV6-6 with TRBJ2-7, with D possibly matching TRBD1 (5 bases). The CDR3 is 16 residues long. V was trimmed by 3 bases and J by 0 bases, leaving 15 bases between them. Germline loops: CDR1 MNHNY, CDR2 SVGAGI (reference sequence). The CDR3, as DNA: TGTGCCAGCAGTTATTCGCCAGGGTCACTCTCCTACGAGCAGTACTTC. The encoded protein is CASSYSPGSLSYEQYF.

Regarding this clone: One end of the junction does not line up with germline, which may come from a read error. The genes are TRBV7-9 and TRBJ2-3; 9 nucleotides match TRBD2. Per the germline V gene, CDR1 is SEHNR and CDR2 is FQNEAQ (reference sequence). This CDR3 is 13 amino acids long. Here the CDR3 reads CASSPNLAGDSSF. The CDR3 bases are TGTGCCAGCAGCCCAAACTTAGCGGGGGATTCATCTTTT.

Written as DNA, the CDR3 is TGTGCCAGCAGGAGACAGGGTGGGGCCTCCTACGAGCAGTACTTC. This codes for CASRRQGGASYEQYF. The chain has TRBV28 and TRBJ2-7; the match to TRBD1 covers 7 bases. Germline V gives CDR1 MDHEN, CDR2 SYDVKM. Trimming took 6 bases from V and 0 from J; bases not matched to a gene: 8. CDR3 length: 15 residues. The variable domain in full, completed from reference TRBV28 and TRBJ2-7, reads DVKVTQSSRYLVKRTGEKVFLECVQDMDHENMFWYRQDPGLGLRLIYFSYDVKMKEKGDIPEGYSVSREKKERFSLILESASTNQTSMYLCASRRQGGASYEQYFGPGTRLTVT.

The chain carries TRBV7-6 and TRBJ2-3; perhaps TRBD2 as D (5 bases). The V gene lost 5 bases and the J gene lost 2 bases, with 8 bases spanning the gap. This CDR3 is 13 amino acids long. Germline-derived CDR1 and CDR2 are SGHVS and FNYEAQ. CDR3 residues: CASSPRATDTQYF. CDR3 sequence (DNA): TGTGCCAGCAGCCCGCGGGCCACAGATACGCAGTATTTT.

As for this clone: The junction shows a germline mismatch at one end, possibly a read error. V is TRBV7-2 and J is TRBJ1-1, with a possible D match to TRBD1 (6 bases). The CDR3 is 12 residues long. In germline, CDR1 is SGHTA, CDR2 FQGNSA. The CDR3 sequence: CASSPRTDLYLF. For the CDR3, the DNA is TGTGCCAGCAGCCCCCGGACAGACCTTTATCTCTTT. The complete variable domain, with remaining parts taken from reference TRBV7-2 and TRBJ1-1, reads GAGVSQSPSNKVTEKGKDVELRCDPISGHTALYWYRQSLGQGLEFLIYFQGNSAPDKSGLPSDRFSAERTGGSVSTLTIQRTQQEDSAVYLCASSPRTDLYLFGQGTRLTVV.

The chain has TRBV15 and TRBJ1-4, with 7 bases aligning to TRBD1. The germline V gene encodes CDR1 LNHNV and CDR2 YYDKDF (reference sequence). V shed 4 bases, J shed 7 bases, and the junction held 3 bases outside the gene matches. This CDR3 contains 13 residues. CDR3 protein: CATSTGGLEKLFF. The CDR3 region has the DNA TGTGCCACCAGCACAGGGGGGCTTGAAAAACTGTTTTTT.

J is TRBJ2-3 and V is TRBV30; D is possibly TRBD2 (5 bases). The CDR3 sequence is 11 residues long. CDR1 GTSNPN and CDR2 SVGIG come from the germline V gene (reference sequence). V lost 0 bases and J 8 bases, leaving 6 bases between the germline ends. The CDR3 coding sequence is TGTGCCTGGAGTGTTGAGGGTACGCAGTATTTT. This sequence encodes CAWSVEGTQYF.

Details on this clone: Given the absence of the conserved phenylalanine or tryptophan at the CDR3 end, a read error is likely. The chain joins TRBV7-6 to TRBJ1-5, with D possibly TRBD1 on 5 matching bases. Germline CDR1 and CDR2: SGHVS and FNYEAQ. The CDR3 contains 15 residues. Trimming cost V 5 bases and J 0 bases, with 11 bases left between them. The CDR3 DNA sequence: TGTGCCAGCAGCCCGGGGGACTTTAGCAATCAGCCCCAGCATGTT. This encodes CASSPGDFSNQPQHV.

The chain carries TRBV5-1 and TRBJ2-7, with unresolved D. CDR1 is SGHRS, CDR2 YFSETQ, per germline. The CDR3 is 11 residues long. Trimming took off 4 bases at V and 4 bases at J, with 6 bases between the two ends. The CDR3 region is CASSDEYEQYF. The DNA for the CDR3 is TGCGCCAGCAGCGATGAGTACGAGCAGTACTTC.

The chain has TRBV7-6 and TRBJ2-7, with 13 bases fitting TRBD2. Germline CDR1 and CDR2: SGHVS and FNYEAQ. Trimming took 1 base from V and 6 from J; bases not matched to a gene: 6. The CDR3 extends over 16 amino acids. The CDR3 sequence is CASSLELAGGTSEQYF. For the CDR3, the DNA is TGTGCCAGCAGCTTAGAACTAGCGGGGGGGACGAGCGAGCAGTACTTC.